These 9 T cell receptor beta chains originate from one sample sequenced in a study of blood T cell repertoires in COVID-19. Some clones are missing from TCRdb's copy, which holds only in-frame ones; the method was immunoSEQ multiplex PCR. Here the sample spans about 230,000 clones, roughly nine tenths being singletons. The source material was PBMCs or T cells enriched from blood (not recorded which). The source is a man aged 25 to 45 who had recovered from COVID-19.

The CDR3 loop reads CASSLLPGLATTNTGELFF. The CDR3 region has the DNA TGTGCCAGCAGCTTACTTCCGGGACTAGCGACAACGAACACCGGGGAGCTGTTTTTT. V gene TRBV3-1 (or the pseudogene TRBV3-2) combines with J gene TRBJ2-2; 10 nucleotides line up with TRBD2. This CDR3 is 19 amino acids long. CDR1 and CDR2 (germline): LGHDT, YNNKEL (reference sequence). With 5 bases clipped from V and 0 bases from J, the junction kept 12 bases outside the gene matches.

The chain couples TRBV19 to TRBJ1-4; D call uncertain. V lost 6 bases and J lost 8, with 13 bases in between. This CDR3 has 13 amino acids. CDR1 is LNHDA, CDR2 SQIVND, per germline (reference sequence). CDR3 nucleotides: TGTGCCAGTAGCCGGACCCAGCGGGAAAAACTGTTTTTT. Protein: CASSRTQREKLFF.

The chain links TRBV10-3 to TRBJ2-5; tentatively, D is TRBD1 (6 bases). V was trimmed by 10 bases and J by 0 bases, leaving 15 bases between them. The CDR3 loop spans 14 amino acids. Per the germline V gene, CDR1 is ENHRY and CDR2 is SYGVKD. The CDR3 is CATSRTEYQETQYF. The CDR3 DNA is TGTGCCACGTCGCGGACAGAGTACCAAGAGACCCAGTACTTC.

This chain joins TRBV3-1 (or the pseudogene TRBV3-2) and TRBJ2-7, with D possibly being TRBD2 (5 bases). V lost 3 bases, J lost 6 bases, and 9 bases lay in between. Germline CDR1 reads LGHDT; CDR2 reads YNNKEL (reference sequence). CDR3 length: 12 residues. The CDR3 DNA reads as TGTGCCAGCAGCCATAGGACTGGCGAGCAGTACTTC. Translation: CASSHRTGEQYF.

The chain's CDR3 is CASSRAETQYF. As DNA, the CDR3 is TGTGCCAGCAGCCGGGCCGAGACCCAGTACTTC. J is TRBJ2-5 and V is TRBV3-1 (or the pseudogene TRBV3-2); the D is unclear. This CDR3 is built from 11 residues. V was trimmed by 4 bases and J by 5 bases, leaving 5 bases between them. Germline values: CDR1 LGHDT, CDR2 YNNKEL (reference sequence).

Points on this clone: This CDR3 is also generated by other DNA sequences in the sample. The CDR3 spells CASSSDRGLYEQYF. The CDR3 nucleotides are TGTGCCAGCAGCTCCGACAGGGGGCTTTACGAGCAGTACTTC. The V gene is TRBV11-1, the J gene TRBJ2-7; 10 nucleotides agree with TRBD1. The germline CDR1 and CDR2 sequences are SGHAT and FQDESV (reference sequence). The CDR3 contains 14 residues. V gave up 4 bases and J gave up 4 bases; unmatched junction bases: 4.

The chain links TRBV6-2 or TRBV6-3 to TRBJ1-5; no firm D call. The germline CDR1 and CDR2 sequences are MNHEY and SVGEGT. The V end lost 5 bases, the J end lost 12 bases, and 14 bases lay between the germline ends. The CDR3 spans 12 residues. CDR3 residues: CASSPFGRVQHF. The CDR3 DNA reads as TGTGCCAGCAGTCCGTTCGGGAGGGTCCAGCATTTT.

The V gene is TRBV7-8, the J gene TRBJ1-2; TRBD1 agrees at 10 bases. The CDR3 runs to 15 residues. V shed 5 bases and J 3 bases; nucleotides not matched to a gene: 6. Germline-derived CDR1 and CDR2 are SGHVS and FQNEAQ. The CDR3 nucleotides are TGTGCCAGCAGCGCGGCGGGACAGGGGTACTATGGCTACACCTTC. Translation gives CASSAAGQGYYGYTF.

This clone showed up just once. V usage is TRBV6-6 and J usage is TRBJ2-7, with D maybe TRBD2 (5 bases). This CDR3 is 14 amino acids long. The V gene lost 5 bases and the J gene lost 0 bases, with 11 bases spanning the gap. Germline assignment: CDR1 MNHNY and CDR2 SVGAGI (reference sequence). CDR3 DNA: TGTGCCAGCAGTCGGACTTCCTACTCCTACGAGCAGTACTTC. Encoded protein: CASSRTSYSYEQYF.